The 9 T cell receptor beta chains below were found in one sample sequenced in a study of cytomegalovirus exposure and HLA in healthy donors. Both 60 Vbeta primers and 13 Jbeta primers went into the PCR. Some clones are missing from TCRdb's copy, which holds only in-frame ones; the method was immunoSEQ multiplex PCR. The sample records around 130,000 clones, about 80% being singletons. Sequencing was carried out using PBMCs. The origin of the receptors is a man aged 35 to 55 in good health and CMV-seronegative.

CDR3 bases: TGTGCCAGCAGTGAAGCAAATTCGGTGTGGGGGGGTGGCTACACCTTC. It yields the protein CASSEANSVWGGGYTF. The chain carries TRBV6-1 and TRBJ1-2, with D perhaps matching TRBD1 (5 bases). There are 16 residues in the CDR3. The V end lost 0 bases, the J end lost 7 bases, and 18 bases lay between the germline ends. The V gene's germline CDR1 is MNHNS and CDR2 SASEGT.

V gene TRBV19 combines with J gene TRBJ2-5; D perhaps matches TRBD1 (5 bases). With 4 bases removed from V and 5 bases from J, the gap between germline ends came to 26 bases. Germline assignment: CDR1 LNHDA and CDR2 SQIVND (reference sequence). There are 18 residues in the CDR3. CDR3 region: CASSRIPRGVERQETQYF. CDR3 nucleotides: TGTGCCAGTAGTAGAATCCCCCGCGGCGTAGAGCGACAGGAGACCCAGTACTTC. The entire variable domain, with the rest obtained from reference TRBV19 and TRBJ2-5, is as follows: DGGITQSPKYLFRKEGQNVTLSCEQNLNHDAMYWYRQDPGQGLRLIYYSQIVNDFQKGDIAEGYSVSREKKESFPLTVTSAQKNPTAFYLCASSRIPRGVERQETQYFGPGTRLLVL.

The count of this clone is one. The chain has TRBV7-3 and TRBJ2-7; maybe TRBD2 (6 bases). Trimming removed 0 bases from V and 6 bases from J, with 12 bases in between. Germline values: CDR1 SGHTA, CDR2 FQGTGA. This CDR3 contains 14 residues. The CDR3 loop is CASSLTGLPSEQYF. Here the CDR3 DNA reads TGTGCCAGCAGCTTAACGGGACTCCCCTCCGAGCAGTACTTC. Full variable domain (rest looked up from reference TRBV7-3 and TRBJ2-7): GAGVSQTPSNKVTEKGKYVELRCDPISGHTALYWYRQSLGQGPEFLIYFQGTGAADDSGLPNDRFFAVRPEGSVSTLKIQRTERGDSAVYLCASSLTGLPSEQYFGPGTRLTVT.

The CDR3 reads CASSPHDISSGNTIYF. Written as DNA, the CDR3 is TGCGCCAGCAGCCCACATGACATTAGCTCTGGAAACACCATATATTTT. This chain links TRBV5-1 with TRBJ1-3; D remains unclear. The CDR3 consists of 16 residues. Trimming shortened V by 4 bases and J by 0 bases, and 14 bases separated the two germline ends. Germline V gives CDR1 SGHRS, CDR2 YFSETQ.

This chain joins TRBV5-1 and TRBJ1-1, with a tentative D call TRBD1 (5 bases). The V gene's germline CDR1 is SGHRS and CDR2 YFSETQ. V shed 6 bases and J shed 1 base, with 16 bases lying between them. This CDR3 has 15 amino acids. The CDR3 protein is CASTRTPGPNTEAFF. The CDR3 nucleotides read TGCGCCAGCACCCGGACACCCGGGCCGAACACTGAAGCTTTCTTT.

This chain's CDR3 is CASSQDFRQRSTDTQYF. The CDR3, as DNA: TGTGCCAGCAGCCAAGATTTCAGGCAGCGGAGCACAGATACGCAGTATTTT. The V call is TRBV4-2, the J call TRBJ2-3; perhaps TRBD2 as D (5 bases). The CDR3 is made up of 17 amino acids. Germline values: CDR1 LGHNA, CDR2 YNFKEQ. V lost 0 bases, J lost 0 bases, and 13 bases lay in between.

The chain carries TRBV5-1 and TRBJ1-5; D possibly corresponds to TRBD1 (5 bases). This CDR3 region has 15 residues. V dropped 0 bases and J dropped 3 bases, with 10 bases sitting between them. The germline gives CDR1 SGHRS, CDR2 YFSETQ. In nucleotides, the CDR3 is TGCGCCAGCAGCTTGGAAGGGGCACCCAATCAGCCCCAGCATTTT. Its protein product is CASSLEGAPNQPQHF.

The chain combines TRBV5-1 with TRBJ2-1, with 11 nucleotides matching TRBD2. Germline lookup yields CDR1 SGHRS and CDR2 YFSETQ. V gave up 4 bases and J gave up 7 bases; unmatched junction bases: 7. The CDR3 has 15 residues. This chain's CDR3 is CASSQLAGVDNEQFF. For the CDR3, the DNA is TGCGCCAGCAGCCAACTAGCGGGAGTTGATAATGAGCAGTTCTTC.

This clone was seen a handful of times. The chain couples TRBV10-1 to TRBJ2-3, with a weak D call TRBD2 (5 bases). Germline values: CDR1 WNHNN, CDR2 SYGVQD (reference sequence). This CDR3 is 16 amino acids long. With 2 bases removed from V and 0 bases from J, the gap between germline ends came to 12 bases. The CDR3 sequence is CASSESGRTSTDTQYF. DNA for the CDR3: TGCGCCAGCAGTGAGAGCGGACGTACTAGCACAGATACGCAGTATTTT.